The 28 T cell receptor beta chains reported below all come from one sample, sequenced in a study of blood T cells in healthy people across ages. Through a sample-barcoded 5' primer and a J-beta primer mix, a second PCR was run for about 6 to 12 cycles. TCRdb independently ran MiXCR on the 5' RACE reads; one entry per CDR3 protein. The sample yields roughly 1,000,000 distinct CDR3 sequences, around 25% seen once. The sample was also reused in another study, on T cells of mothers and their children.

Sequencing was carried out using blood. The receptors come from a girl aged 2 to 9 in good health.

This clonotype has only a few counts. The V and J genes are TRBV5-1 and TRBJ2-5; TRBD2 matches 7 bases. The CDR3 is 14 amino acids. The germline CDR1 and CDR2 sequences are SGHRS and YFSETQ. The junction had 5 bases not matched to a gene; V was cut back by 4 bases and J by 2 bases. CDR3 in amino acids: CASSIPSGQETQYF. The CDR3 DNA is TGCGCCAGCAGCATCCCTAGCGGACAAGAGACCCAGTACTTC. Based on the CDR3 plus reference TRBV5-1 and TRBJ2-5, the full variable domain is KAGVTQTPRYLIKTRGQQVTLSCSPISGHRSVSWYQQTPGQGLQFLFEYFSETQRNKGNFPGRFSGRQFSNSRSEMNVSTLELGDSALYLCASSIPSGQETQYFGPGTRLLVL.

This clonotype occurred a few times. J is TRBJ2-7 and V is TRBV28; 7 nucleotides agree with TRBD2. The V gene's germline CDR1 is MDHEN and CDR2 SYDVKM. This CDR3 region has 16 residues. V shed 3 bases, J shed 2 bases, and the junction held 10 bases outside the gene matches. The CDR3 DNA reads TGTGCCAGCAGTTTCGAGGGGACTATTAATACCTACGAGCAGTACTTC. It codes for CASSFEGTINTYEQYF.

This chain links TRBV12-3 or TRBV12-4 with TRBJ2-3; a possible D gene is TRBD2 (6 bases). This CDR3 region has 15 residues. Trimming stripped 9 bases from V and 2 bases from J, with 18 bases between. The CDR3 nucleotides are TGTGCCAGTCGGGACTCCCCAGCAGACACAGATACGCAGTATTTT. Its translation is CASRDSPADTDTQYF.

The CDR3 reads CASSQETPSGELFF. The DNA of the CDR3 is TGCGCCAGCAGCCAAGAAACCCCATCGGGGGAGCTGTTTTTT. V is TRBV4-3 and J is TRBJ2-2, with no clear D. Germline lookup yields CDR1 LGHNA and CDR2 YSLEER. This CDR3 contains 14 residues. V gave up 0 bases and J gave up 8 bases, with 10 bases separating them.

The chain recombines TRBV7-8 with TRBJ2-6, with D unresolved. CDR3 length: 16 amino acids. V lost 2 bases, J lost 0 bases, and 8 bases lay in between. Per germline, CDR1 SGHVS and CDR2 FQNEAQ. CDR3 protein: CASSLSRLSGANVLTF. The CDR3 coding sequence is TGTGCCAGCAGCTTATCTCGCCTCTCTGGGGCCAACGTCCTGACTTTC.

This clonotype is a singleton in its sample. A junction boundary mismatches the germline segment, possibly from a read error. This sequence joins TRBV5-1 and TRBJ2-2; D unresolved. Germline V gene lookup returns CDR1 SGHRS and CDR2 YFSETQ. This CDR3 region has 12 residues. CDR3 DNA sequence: TGCGCCACCAGCAGCCCCACCGGGGAGCTGTTTTTT. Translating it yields CATSSPTGELFF.

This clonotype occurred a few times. For the CDR3, the DNA is TGCAGCGTCCGGACCGCACTTAACTATGGCTACACCTTC. This translates into CSVRTALNYGYTF. The chain couples TRBV29-1 to TRBJ1-2; D gene unclear. Trimming pared 6 bases from V and 1 base from J, leaving 12 bases between. The germline gives CDR1 SQVTM, CDR2 ANQGSEA. The CDR3 has 13 amino acids.

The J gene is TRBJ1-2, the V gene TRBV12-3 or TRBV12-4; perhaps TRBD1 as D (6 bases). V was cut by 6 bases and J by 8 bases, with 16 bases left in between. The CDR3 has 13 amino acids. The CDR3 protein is CASRDQGNSGYTF. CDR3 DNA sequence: TGTGCCAGCAGGGACCAGGGGAATAGCGGCTACACCTTC.

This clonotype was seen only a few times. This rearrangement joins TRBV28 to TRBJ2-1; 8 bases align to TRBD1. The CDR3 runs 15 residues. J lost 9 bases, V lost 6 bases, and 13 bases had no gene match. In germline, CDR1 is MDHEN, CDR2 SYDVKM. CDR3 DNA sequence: TGTGCCAGCAGCCTAGGGCGGACAGGGCCTGCTGAGCAGTTCTTC. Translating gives CASSLGRTGPAEQFF.

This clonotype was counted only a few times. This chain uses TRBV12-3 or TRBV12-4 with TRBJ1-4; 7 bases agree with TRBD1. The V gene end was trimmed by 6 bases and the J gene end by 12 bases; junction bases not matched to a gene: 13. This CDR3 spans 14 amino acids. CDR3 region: CASSRDRLREELFF. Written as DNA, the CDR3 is TGTGCCAGCAGCCGGGACAGACTTAGGGAAGAACTGTTTTTT.

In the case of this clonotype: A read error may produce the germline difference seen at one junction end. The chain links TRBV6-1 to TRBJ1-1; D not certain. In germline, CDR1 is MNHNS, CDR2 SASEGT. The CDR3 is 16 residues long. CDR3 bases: TGTGCCAGCGTATTTGAGCCCAACGTAGTGAACACTGGAGCTTTCTTT. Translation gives CASVFEPNVVNTGAFF.

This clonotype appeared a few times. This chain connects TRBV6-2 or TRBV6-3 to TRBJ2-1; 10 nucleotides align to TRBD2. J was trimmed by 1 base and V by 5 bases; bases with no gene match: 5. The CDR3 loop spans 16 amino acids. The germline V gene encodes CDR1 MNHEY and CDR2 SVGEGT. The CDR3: CASSGIAGGSYNEQFF. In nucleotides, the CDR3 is TGTGCCAGCAGTGGGATAGCGGGAGGATCCTACAATGAGCAGTTCTTC.

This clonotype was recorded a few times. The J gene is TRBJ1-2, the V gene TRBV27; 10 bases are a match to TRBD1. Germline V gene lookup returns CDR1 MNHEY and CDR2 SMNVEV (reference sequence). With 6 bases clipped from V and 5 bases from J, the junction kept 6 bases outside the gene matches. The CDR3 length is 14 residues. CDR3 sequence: CASRVTGGGYGYTF. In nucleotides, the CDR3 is TGTGCCAGCAGGGTGACAGGGGGCGGATATGGCTACACCTTC.

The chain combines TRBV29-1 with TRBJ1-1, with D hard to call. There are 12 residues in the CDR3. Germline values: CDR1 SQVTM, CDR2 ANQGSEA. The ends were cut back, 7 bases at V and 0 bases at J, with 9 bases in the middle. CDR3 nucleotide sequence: TGCAGCGCCGTTCTCTTGAACACTGAAGCTTTCTTT. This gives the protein CSAVLLNTEAFF.

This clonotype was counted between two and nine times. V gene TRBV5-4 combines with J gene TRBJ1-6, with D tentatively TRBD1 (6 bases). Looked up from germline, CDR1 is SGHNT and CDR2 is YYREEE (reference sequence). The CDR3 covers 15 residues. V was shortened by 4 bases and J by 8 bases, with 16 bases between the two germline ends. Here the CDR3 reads CASSEDPGAYSPLHF. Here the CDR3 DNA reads TGTGCCAGCAGCGAGGACCCGGGGGCTTATTCACCCCTCCACTTT.

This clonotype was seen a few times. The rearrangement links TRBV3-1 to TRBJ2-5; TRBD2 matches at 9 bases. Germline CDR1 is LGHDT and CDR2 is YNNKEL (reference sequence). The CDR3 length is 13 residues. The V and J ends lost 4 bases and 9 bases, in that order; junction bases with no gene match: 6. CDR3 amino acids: CASSLTSGGPQYF. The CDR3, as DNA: TGTGCCAGCAGCCTGACCAGCGGGGGGCCCCAGTACTTC.

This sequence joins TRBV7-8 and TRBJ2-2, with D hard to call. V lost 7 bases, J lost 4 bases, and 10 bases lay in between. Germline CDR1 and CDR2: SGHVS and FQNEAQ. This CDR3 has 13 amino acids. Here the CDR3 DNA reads TGTGCCAGCACCGGGTACAGCACCGGGGAGCTGTTTTTT. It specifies CASTGYSTGELFF.

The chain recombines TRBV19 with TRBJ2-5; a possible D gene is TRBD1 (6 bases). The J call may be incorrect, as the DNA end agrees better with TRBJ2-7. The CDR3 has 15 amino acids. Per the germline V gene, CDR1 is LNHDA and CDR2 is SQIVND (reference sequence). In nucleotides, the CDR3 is TGTGCCAGTAGTACTGGACAGAATGAAGTCTACGAGCAGTACTTC. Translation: CASSTGQNEVYEQYF.

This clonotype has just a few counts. The CDR3 protein is CASEIVAGTYNEQFF. The CDR3 DNA is TGTGCCAGCGAAATAGTAGCGGGAACCTACAATGAGCAGTTCTTC. J is TRBJ2-1 and V is TRBV6-2 or TRBV6-3, with 8 bases identical to TRBD2. The CDR3 is made up of 15 amino acids. Trimming cost V 8 bases and J 2 bases; bases outside gene matches: 8. The germline gives CDR1 MNHEY, CDR2 SVGEGT.

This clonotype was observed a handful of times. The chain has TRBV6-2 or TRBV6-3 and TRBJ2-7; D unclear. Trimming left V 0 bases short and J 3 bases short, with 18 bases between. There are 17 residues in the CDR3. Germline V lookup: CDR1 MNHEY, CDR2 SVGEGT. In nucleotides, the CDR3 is TGTGCCAGCAGTTACTCGATCGGCATTCTTGCTCTCTACGAGCAGTACTTC. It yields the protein CASSYSIGILALYEQYF.

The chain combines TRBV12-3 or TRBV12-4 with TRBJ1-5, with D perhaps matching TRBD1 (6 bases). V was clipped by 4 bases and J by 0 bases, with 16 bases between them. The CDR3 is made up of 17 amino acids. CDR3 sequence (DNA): TGTGCCAGCAGTTCGTCGACAGGTTATTATAGCAATCAGCCCCAGCATTTT. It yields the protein CASSSSTGYYSNQPQHF.

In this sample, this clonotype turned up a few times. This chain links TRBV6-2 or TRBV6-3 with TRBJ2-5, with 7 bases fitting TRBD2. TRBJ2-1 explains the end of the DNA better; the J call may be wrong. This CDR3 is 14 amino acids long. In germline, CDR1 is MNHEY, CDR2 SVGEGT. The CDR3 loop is CASSYSRDPSGQFF. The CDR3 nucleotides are TGTGCCAGCAGTTACTCGCGAGACCCTAGCGGGCAGTTCTTC.

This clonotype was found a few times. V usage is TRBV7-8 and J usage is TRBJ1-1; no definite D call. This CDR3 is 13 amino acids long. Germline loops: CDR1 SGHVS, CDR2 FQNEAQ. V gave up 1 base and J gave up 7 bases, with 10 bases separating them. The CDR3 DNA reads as TGTGCCAGCAGCTTAGGCCCGGACTTTGAAGCTTTCTTT. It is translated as CASSLGPDFEAFF.

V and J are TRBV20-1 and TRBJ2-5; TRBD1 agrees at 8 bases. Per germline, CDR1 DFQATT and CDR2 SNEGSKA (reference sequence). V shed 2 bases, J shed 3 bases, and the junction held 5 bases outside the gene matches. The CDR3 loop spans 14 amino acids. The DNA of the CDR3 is TGCAGTGCTAGACCCGGGACAGGAGAAGAGACCCAGTACTTC. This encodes CSARPGTGEETQYF.

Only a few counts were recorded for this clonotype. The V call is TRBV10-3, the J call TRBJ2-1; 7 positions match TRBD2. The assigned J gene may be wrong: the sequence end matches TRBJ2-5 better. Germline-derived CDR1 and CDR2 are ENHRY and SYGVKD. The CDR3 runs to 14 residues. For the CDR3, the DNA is TGTGCCATCAGAGGAGGGACTACCCAAGAGACCCAGTACTTC. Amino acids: CAIRGGTTQETQYF.

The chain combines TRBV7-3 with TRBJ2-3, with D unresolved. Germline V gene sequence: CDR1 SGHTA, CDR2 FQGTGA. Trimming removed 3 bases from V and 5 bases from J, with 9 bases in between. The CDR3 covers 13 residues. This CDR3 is CASSFGFEDTQYF. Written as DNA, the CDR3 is TGTGCCAGCAGCTTCGGCTTCGAAGATACGCAGTATTTT.

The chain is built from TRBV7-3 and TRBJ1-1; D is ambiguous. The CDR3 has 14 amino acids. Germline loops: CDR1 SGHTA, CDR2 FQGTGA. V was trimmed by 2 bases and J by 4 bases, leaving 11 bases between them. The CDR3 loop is CASSLEWASTEAFF. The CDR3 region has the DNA TGTGCCAGCAGCTTAGAATGGGCTAGCACTGAAGCTTTCTTT.

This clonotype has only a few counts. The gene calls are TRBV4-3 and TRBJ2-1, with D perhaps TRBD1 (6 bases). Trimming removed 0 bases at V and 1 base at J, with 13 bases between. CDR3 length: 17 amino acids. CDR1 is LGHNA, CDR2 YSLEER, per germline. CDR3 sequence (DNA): TGCGCCAGCAGCCAAGATGGGGGCAGTCCTTCCTACAATGAGCAGTTCTTC. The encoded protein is CASSQDGGSPSYNEQFF.